What follows describes a single TCR beta chain. Original data processing: Estimation of nucleated cell counts was performed using reference gene primer amplification. Some clones are missing from TCRdb's copy, which holds only in-frame ones; the method was immunoSEQ multiplex PCR. Clonal size and the V and J genes are those of that table, whereas D and trimming came from the DNA. The sample lists about 300,000 clones, about 87% occurring once. The data were obtained in a study of blood T cell repertoires in COVID-19. The wider study: Acute-phase and convalescent COVID-19 samples originated in the United States, Italy and Spain.

The sequenced sample was peripheral blood. The sequence derives from a woman aged 30 to 39 who had recovered from COVID-19.

CDR3 amino acids: CASSRPGTTLYTEAFF. In DNA form, the CDR3 reads TGTGCCAGCAGCCGACCCGGGACAACTTTATACACTGAAGCTTTCTTT. The rearrangement links TRBV13 to TRBJ1-1; the D gene is possibly TRBD1 (6 bases). With 5 bases removed from V and 3 bases from J, the gap between germline ends came to 19 bases. The germline V gene has CDR1 PRHDT and CDR2 FYEKMQ (reference sequence). The CDR3 runs 16 residues.